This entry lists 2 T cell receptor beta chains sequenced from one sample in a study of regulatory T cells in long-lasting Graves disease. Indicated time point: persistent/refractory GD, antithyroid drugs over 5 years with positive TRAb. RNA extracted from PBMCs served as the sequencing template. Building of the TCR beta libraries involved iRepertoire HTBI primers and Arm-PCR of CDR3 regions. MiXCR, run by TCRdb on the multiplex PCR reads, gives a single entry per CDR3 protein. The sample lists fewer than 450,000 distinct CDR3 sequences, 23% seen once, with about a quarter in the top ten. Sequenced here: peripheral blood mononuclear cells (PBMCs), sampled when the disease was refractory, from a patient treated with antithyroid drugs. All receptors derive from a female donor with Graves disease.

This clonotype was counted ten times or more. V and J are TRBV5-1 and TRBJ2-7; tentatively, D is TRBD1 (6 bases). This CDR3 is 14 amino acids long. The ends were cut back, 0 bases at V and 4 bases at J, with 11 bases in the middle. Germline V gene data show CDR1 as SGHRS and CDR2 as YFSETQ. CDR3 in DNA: TGCGCCAGCAGCTTGGTGGCCAGGGGTTACGAGCAGTACTTC. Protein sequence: CASSLVARGYEQYF.

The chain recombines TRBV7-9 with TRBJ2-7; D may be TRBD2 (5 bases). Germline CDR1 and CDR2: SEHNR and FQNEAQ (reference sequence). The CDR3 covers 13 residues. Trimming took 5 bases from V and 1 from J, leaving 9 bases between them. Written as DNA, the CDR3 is TGTGCCAGCAGCCGAGGGCCTTCCTACGAGCAGTACTTC. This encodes CASSRGPSYEQYF.